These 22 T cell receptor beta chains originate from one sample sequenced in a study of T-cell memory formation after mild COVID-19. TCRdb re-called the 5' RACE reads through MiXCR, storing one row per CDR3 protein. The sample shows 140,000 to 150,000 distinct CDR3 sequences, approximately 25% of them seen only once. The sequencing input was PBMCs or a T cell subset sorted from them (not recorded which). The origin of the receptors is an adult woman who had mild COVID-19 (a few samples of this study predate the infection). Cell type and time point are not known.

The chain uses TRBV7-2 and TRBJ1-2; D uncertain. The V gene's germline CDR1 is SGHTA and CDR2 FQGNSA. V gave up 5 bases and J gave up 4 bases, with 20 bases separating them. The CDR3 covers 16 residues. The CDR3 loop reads CASSRSPPGPLYGYTF. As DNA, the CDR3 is TGTGCCAGCAGCCGATCTCCTCCCGGGCCGCTCTATGGCTACACCTTC.

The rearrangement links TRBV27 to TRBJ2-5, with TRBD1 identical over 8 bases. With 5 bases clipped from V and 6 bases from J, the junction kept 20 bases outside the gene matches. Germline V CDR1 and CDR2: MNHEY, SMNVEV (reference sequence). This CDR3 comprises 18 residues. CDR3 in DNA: TGTGCCAGCAGTCTAACTAGCCCTTGGACAGGGAACGGAAAGACCCAGTACTTC. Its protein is CASSLTSPWTGNGKTQYF.

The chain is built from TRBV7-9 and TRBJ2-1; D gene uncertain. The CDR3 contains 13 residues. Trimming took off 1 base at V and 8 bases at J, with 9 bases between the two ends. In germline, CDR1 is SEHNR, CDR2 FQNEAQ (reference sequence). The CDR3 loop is CASSLVSFDEQFF. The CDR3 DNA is TGTGCCAGCAGCTTAGTTAGCTTCGATGAGCAGTTCTTC.

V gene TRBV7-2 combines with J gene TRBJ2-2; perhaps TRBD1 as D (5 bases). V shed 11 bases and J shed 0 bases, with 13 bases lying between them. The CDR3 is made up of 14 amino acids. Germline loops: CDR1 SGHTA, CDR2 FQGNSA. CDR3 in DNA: TGTGCCTCCCAGTGGACACCGAACACCGGGGAGCTGTTTTTT. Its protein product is CASQWTPNTGELFF.

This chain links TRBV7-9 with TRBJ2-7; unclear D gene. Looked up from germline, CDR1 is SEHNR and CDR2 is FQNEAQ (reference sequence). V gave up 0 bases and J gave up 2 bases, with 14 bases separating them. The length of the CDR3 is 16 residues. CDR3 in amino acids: CASSLASGVSPYEQYF. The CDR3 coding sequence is TGTGCCAGCAGCTTAGCCTCCGGAGTGTCTCCCTACGAGCAGTACTTC.

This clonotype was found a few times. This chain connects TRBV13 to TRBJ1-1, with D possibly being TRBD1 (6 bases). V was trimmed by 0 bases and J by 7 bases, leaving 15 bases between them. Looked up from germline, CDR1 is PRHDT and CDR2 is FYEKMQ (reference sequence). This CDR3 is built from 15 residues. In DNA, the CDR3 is TGTGCCAGCAGCTTAGGTGTGGGGGGCCGGGTTGAAGCTTTCTTT. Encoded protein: CASSLGVGGRVEAFF.

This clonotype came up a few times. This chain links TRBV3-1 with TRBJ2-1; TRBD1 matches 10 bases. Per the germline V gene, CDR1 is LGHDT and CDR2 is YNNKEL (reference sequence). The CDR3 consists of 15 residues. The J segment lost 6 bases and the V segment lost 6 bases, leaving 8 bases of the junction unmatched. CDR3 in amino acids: CASRYKDRGLNEQFF. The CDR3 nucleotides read TGTGCCAGCAGATATAAAGACAGGGGGCTCAATGAGCAGTTCTTC.

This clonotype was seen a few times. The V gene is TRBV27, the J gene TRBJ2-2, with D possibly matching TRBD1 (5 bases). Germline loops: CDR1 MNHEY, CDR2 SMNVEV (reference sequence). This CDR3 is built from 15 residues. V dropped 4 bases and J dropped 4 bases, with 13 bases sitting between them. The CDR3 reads CASSSQGWGTGELFF. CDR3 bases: TGTGCCAGCAGTTCTCAGGGCTGGGGCACCGGGGAGCTGTTTTTT.

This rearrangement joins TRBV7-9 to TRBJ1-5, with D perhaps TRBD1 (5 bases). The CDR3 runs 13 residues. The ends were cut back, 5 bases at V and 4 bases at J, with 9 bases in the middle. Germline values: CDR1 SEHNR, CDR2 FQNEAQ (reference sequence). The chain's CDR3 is CASSDGGNQPQHF. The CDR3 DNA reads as TGTGCCAGCAGCGATGGGGGGAATCAGCCCCAGCATTTT.

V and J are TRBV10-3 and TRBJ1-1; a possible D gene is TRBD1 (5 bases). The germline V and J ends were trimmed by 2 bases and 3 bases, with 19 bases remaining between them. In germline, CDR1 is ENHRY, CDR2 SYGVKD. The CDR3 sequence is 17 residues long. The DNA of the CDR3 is TGTGCCATCAGTGAGCTAGGTCGGACAAGGAAGGACACTGAAGCTTTCTTT. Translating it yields CAISELGRTRKDTEAFF.

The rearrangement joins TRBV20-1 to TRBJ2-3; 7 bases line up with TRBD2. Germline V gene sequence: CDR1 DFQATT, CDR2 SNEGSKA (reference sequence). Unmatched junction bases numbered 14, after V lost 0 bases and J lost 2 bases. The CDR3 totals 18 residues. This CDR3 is CSAREVTLASGYTDTQYF. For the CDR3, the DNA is TGCAGTGCTAGAGAGGTTACCTTGGCTAGCGGATACACAGATACGCAGTATTTT.

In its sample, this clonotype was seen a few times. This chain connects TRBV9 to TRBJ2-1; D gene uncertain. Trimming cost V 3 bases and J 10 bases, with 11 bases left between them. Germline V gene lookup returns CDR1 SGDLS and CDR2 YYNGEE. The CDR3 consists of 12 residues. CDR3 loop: CASSGMTSEQFF. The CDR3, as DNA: TGTGCCAGCAGCGGGATGACTTCCGAGCAGTTCTTC. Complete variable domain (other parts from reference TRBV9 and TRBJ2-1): DSGVTQTPKHLITATGQRVTLRCSPRSGDLSVYWYQQSLDQGLQFLIQYYNGEERAKGNILERFSAQQFPDLHSELNLSSLELGDSALYFCASSGMTSEQFFGPGTRLTVL.

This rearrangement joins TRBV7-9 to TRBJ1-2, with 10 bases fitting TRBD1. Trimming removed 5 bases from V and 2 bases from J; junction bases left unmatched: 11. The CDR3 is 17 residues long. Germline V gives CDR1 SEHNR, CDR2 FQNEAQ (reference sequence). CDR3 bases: TGTGCCAGCAGCCACCACGGGACAGGGGATCCCAACTATGGCTACACCTTC. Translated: CASSHHGTGDPNYGYTF. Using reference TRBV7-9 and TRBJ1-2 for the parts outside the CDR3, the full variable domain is DTGVSQNPRHKITKRGQNVTFRCDPISEHNRLYWYRQTLGQGPEFLTYFQNEAQLEKSRLLSDRFSAERPKGSFSTLEIQRTEQGDSAMYLCASSHHGTGDPNYGYTFGSGTRLTVV.

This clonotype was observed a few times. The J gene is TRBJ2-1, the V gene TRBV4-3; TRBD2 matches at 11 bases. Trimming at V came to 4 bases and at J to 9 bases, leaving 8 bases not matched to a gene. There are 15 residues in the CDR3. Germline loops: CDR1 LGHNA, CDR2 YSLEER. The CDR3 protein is CASSLGEGLAGEQFF. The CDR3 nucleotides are TGCGCCAGCAGCCTCGGAGAAGGACTAGCGGGTGAGCAGTTCTTC.

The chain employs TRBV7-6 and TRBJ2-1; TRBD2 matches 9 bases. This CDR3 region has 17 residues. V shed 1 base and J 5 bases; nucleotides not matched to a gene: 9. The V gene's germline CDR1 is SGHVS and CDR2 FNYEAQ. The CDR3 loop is CASSLGLAGVTHNEQFF. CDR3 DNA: TGTGCCAGCAGCTTAGGCTTAGCGGGAGTGACCCACAATGAGCAGTTCTTC.

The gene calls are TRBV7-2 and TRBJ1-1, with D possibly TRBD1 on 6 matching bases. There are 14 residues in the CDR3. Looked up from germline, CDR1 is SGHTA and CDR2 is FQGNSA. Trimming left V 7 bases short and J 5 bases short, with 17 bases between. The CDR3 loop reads CASNDQGKKTEAFF. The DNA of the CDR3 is TGTGCCAGCAACGATCAGGGGAAGAAGACTGAAGCTTTCTTT. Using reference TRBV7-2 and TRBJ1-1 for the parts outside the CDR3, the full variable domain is GAGVSQSPSNKVTEKGKDVELRCDPISGHTALYWYRQSLGQGLEFLIYFQGNSAPDKSGLPSDRFSAERTGGSVSTLTIQRTQQEDSAVYLCASNDQGKKTEAFFGQGTRLTVV.

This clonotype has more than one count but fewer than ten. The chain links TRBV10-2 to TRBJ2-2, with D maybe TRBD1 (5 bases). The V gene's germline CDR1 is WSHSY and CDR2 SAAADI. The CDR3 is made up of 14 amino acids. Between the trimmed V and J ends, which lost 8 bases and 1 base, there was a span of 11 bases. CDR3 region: CASQSGWNTGELFF. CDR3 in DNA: TGCGCCAGCCAGTCAGGGTGGAACACCGGGGAGCTGTTTTTT.

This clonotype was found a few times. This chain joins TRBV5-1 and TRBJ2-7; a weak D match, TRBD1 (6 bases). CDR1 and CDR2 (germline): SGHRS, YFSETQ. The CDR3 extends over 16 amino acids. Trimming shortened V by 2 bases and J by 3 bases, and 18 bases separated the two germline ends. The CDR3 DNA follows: TGCGCCAGCAGCTTCCCGGGCGGGCAGGGGCACTACGAGCAGTACTTC. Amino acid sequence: CASSFPGGQGHYEQYF.

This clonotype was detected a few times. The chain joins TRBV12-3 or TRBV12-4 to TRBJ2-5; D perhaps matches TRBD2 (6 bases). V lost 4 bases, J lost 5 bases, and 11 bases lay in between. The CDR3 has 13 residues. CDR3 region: CASSYPRGETQYF. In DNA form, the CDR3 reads TGTGCCAGCAGTTACCCTCGGGGGGAGACCCAGTACTTC.

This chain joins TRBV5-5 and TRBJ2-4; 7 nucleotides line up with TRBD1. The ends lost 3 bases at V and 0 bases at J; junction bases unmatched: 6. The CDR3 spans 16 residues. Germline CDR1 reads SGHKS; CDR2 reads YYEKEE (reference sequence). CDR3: CASSSTGDLAKNIQYF. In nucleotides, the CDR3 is TGTGCCAGCAGCTCAACAGGGGATCTAGCCAAAAACATTCAGTACTTC.

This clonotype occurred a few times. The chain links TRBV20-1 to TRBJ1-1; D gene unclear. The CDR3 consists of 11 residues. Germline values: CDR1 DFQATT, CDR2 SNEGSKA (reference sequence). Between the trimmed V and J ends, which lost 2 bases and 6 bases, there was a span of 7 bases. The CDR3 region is CSARTGPEAFF. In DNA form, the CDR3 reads TGCAGTGCTAGAACCGGCCCTGAAGCTTTCTTT.

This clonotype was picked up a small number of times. As DNA, the CDR3 is TGCAGCGTTGAACAGGGCACCTACAATGAGCAGTTCTTC. It yields the protein CSVEQGTYNEQFF. V gene TRBV29-1 combines with J gene TRBJ2-1; D may be TRBD1 (5 bases). This CDR3 spans 13 amino acids. Trimming removed 2 bases from V and 2 bases from J, with 7 bases in between. CDR1 is SQVTM and CDR2 is ANQGSEA in the germline V gene.